Here is one TCR beta chain with its context. Its antigen is undetermined. This specimen comes from a study of cytomegalovirus exposure and HLA in healthy donors. Background on the study: From HLA-typed donors, an early data release held approximately 85 million unique TCRs.

The CDR3 is 19 residues long. Germline loops: CDR1 SGHRS, CDR2 YFSETQ. The V segment lost 4 bases and the J segment 3 bases; nucleotides outside the gene matches: 18. The study's findings and limits: In a later analysis, V- and J-gene trimming of beta chains associated with a DCLRE1C missense variant, replicated independently.

The PCR contained 60 Vbeta and 13 Jbeta primers. Profiled with immunoSEQ multiplex PCR; TCRdb holds only in-frame clones, not every one. Of about 140,000 clones detected, roughly 80% appear once; the ten largest clones hold roughly 8.8%. Sequencing used PBMCs. V and J are TRBV5-1 and TRBJ2-3, with 9 nucleotides matching TRBD2. The origin of this receptor is a woman aged 45-59 years in good health and CMV-seropositive. The CDR3 nucleotides read TGCGCCAGCAGCCCCTCCGTCTTAGCGGGGGAAGGTCTGACAGATACGCAGTATTTT. This translates into CASSPSVLAGEGLTDTQYF.